This T cell receptor (beta chain) was observed in a study of T-cell reconstitution after alpha-beta-depleted transplantation in children. This clonotype was counted many times. A TCRbeta library incorporating unique molecular identifiers was prepared. One entry per CDR3 protein results from TCRdb running MiXCR on the PCR reads. The table shows roughly 190,000 distinct CDR3 sequences, with 13% to 15% occurring only once. The V segment lost 4 bases and the J segment 5 bases; nucleotides outside the gene matches: 5. This CDR3 has 15 residues. CDR1 MNHEY and CDR2 SMNVEV come from the germline V gene (reference sequence).

The receptor comes from a human donor who donated a stem cell graft to a child with acute lymphoblastic leukemia. This specimen was PBMCs from the stem cell graft donor, taken from the stem cell graft. This chain links TRBV27 with TRBJ2-7; 13 bases agree with TRBD2. CDR3 region: CASSSRLAGGHEQYF. For the CDR3, the DNA is TGTGCCAGCAGTTCCCGACTAGCGGGAGGCCACGAGCAGTACTTC.